This record covers a single TCR beta chain. This record comes from a study of CD8 T cells in Susac syndrome. This CDR3 contains 17 residues. Germline V gives CDR1 MNHEY, CDR2 SMNVEV (reference sequence). J lost 0 bases, V lost 6 bases, and 10 bases had no gene match. Random hexamers were used to reverse transcribe an amount of roughly 0.5 to 1 ug RNA. Amplification of TCR beta CDR3 spanned 54 Vbeta and 13 Jbeta via immunoSEQ multiplex PCR. TCRdb re-derived calls from the immunoSEQ multiplex PCR reads in MiXCR, one entry per CDR3 protein. This sample yields approximately 190,000 distinct CDR3 sequences, of which roughly 96% are seen a single time; roughly 0.094% belongs to the top ten.

The sample was CD4+ T cells from PBMCs. The chain joins TRBV27 to TRBJ2-1; 8 bases match TRBD2. This receptor was taken from a human donor with multiple sclerosis. CDR3 coding DNA: TGTGCCAGCAGGCCTCGGGGGGGCGGGCGCTCCTACAATGAGCAGTTCTTC. Translation: CASRPRGGGRSYNEQFF.